These 10 T cell receptor beta chains share one sample of origin, sequenced in a study of spatial heterogeneity in lung cancer. Time point meaning: sample taken at primary tumor resection. TCRdb reprocessed the 5' RACE reads with MiXCR, giving one entry per CDR3 protein. This sample yields about 27,000 distinct CDR3 sequences, of which 6.5% to 8% are seen a single time; roughly an eighth belongs to the top ten. The material was PBMCs, obtained at surgery. The receptors were gathered from a male donor with early-stage non-small cell lung cancer.

Many counts were recorded for this clonotype. This rearrangement joins TRBV4-2 to TRBJ2-3; D is unresolved. The CDR3 spans 14 residues. Deletions cut 0 bases from V and 4 bases from J, with 8 bases between. Germline values: CDR1 LGHNA, CDR2 YNFKEQ. The CDR3 sequence is CASSQEDPPDTQYF. In nucleotides, the CDR3 is TGTGCCAGCAGCCAAGAAGACCCTCCAGATACGCAGTATTTT.

The chain is built from TRBV4-1 and TRBJ2-4, with TRBD2 matching over 7 bases. This CDR3 is built from 14 residues. Germline V gene data show CDR1 as MGHRA and CDR2 as YSYEKL. V lost 0 bases to trimming and J lost 9 bases; unmatched junction nucleotides: 5. The CDR3 DNA follows: TGCGCCAGCAGCCAAGAGGGACTAACGGTCATTCAGTACTTC. The encoded protein is CASSQEGLTVIQYF.

The chain has TRBV6-1 and TRBJ2-5; D might be TRBD1 (6 bases). This CDR3 has 15 residues. Deletions cut 4 bases from V and 4 bases from J, with 16 bases between. Germline V gene data show CDR1 as MNHNS and CDR2 as SASEGT. The CDR3 region has the DNA TGTGCCAGCAGTGGCCTCGACCCCAGGGGAGAGACCCAGTACTTC. This sequence encodes CASSGLDPRGETQYF.

In DNA, the CDR3 is TGCGCCAGCAGTGAGCCCCTCGGGAACACCGGGGAGCTGTTTTTT. Amino acids: CASSEPLGNTGELFF. The V gene is TRBV10-1, the J gene TRBJ2-2; no reliable D call. Trimming removed 2 bases at V and 1 base at J, with 8 bases between. Germline-derived CDR1 and CDR2 are WNHNN and SYGVQD (reference sequence). This CDR3 spans 15 amino acids.

This clonotype was detected many times. This chain uses TRBV12-3 or TRBV12-4 with TRBJ1-2, with 7 positions matching TRBD1. The CDR3 is 16 amino acids. The V gene end was trimmed by 6 bases and the J gene end by 4 bases; junction bases not matched to a gene: 14. The chain's CDR3 is CASSITAGQLLYGYTF. CDR3 bases: TGTGCCAGCAGCATTACCGCGGGACAGCTCCTCTATGGCTACACCTTC.

This clonotype was observed many times. This chain uses TRBV28 with TRBJ1-1, with 9 bases identical to TRBD1. The CDR3 length is 16 residues. CDR1 MDHEN and CDR2 SYDVKM come from the germline V gene. Trimming cost V 3 bases and J 4 bases; bases outside gene matches: 9. CDR3 loop: CASSFPPGQGITEAFF. CDR3 DNA sequence: TGTGCCAGCAGTTTCCCCCCGGGACAGGGCATCACTGAAGCTTTCTTT.

To note about this clonotype: The junction differs from germline at one of its ends, possibly a read error. The chain couples TRBV15 to TRBJ1-2, with D possibly being TRBD1 (5 bases). The CDR3 runs 16 residues. Germline lookup yields CDR1 LNHNV and CDR2 YYDKDF (reference sequence). The CDR3 region is CATSPRVEGRNFGYTF. In DNA, the CDR3 is TGTGCCACCAGCCCCCGGGTGGAGGGGCGCAACTTTGGCTACACCTTC.

This clonotype is categorized as medium-sized (0.01 to 0.1%). This sequence joins TRBV27 and TRBJ2-6, with 10 bases fitting TRBD1. CDR3 length: 19 amino acids. Trimming at V came to 5 bases and at J to 4 bases, leaving 14 bases not matched to a gene. Germline V CDR1 and CDR2: MNHEY, SMNVEV (reference sequence). The chain's CDR3 is CASSQGRDRGLQGANVLTF. Here the CDR3 DNA reads TGTGCCAGCAGTCAAGGCCGGGACAGGGGCTTGCAGGGGGCCAACGTCCTGACTTTC.

The chain uses TRBV5-6 and TRBJ2-1, with D uncertain. CDR3 length equals 17 residues. V was cut by 4 bases and J by 2 bases, with 19 bases left in between. Germline-derived CDR1 and CDR2 are SGHDT and YYEEEE. The CDR3 loop is CASSHTLGQPTYNEQFF. DNA for the CDR3: TGTGCCAGCAGCCACACCCTAGGGCAACCTACCTACAATGAGCAGTTCTTC.

This clonotype was observed many times. This chain uses TRBV5-1 with TRBJ1-2, with a tentative D call TRBD1 (6 bases). V lost 0 bases and J lost 5, with 11 bases in between. CDR3 length equals 14 residues. Germline V lookup: CDR1 SGHRS, CDR2 YFSETQ. This CDR3 reads CASSLALGQYGYTF. The CDR3 DNA reads TGCGCCAGCAGCTTGGCCCTAGGACAGTATGGCTACACCTTC.